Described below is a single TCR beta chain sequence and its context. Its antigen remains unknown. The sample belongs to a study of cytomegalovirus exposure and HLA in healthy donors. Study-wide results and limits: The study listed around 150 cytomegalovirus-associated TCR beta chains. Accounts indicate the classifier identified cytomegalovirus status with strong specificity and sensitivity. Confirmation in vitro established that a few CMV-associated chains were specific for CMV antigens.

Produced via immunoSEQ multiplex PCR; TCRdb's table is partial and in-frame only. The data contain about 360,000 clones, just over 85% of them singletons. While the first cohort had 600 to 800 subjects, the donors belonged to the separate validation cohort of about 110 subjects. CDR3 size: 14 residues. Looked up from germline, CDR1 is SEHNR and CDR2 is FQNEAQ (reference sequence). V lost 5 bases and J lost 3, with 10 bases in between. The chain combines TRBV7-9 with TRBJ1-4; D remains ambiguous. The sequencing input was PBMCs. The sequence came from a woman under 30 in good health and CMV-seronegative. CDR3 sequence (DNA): TGTGCCAGCAGCCCGCAGTCCTCTAATGAAAAACTGTTTTTT. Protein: CASSPQSSNEKLFF.